This T cell receptor beta chain appears in the sequencing data of a study of T cell responses to AZD1222 COVID-19 vaccine (dated by TCRdb to 2020 to 2022). As for the study more broadly: TCR sequencing was performed for about 250 trial participants, of whom some 200 were given two doses of AZD1222 and about 25 were given two doses of MenACWY control vaccine. Trial participants were enrolled by age into 18-55, 56-69 and 70-plus year subgroups, with about 150, 28 and 57 TCR-sequenced participants respectively. What the authors observed across the whole study: The vaccine-associated CD4 TCRs covered the entire spike protein, and the dominant responses fell in regions 160-218 and 743-854. Spike-specific TCR breadth and depth rose significantly after two AZD1222 doses compared with day 0 and with MenACWY recipients. No day 14 peak-response samples were available, so repertoires were characterized only after the peak T cell response. In the small 56-69-year group, the increase in depth fell short of significance, most likely because of low power. Conclusions about previously exposed vaccinees are limited because only six or seven AZD1222 recipients were SARS-CoV-2 seropositive at baseline. Participants were mostly white British and included more females than males, and it was suggested by the authors that clonal diversity may have been underestimated. Epitopes outside the regions mutated in the B.1.351 and B.1.1.7 variants were reportedly recognized by nearly half of the unique spike-specific TCRs.

The CDR3 regions of human TCRbeta chains were analyzed by immunosequencing. The published analysis was carried out like this. Repertoire TCRs were matched against a reference library of SARS-CoV-2-specific TCRs generated with the MIRA antigen-specificity platform. Breadth was defined as the fraction of unique TCRs that were SARS-CoV-2-associated, and depth was defined as the fraction of total T cells that were SARS-CoV-2-associated. Each spike-specific TCR was assigned to its reactive spike region and to a CD4 or CD8 class using the MIRA data. Log10-transformed breadth and depth values were compared by one-way ANOVA with Sidak's multiple comparisons tests. The clones in this table, taken by TCRdb from immuneACCESS, are in-frame only. Not every clone is retained; where verified, under half of the shortfall comes from an unresolved V gene, and the cause of the rest is unknown. V and J calls and clone size are as listed in that table; D and trimming were resolved from the DNA. The sample contains around 130,000 clones, about nine tenths of them found a single time. The ten largest clones represent about 9.5% of the sample.

To note about this clone: This clone's antigen is unknown. No base quality values were provided; no much bigger clone lies one nucleotide off.

The time point label for this specimen denotes: about 28 days (+/-7) after the second vaccine dose. AZD1222 recipients whose second dose came at about 4 weeks and those whose second dose came at about 12 weeks were combined into one group, since spike-specific TCR depth and breadth did not differ between the two schedules. The vaccinee samples were drawn from two UK trials, COV001 and COV002, one of which was a single-blind randomized controlled phase 2/3 trial testing AZD1222 (ChAdOx1 nCoV-19) in healthy adults. For TCRbeta chain sequencing, PBMC samples were collected from trial participants at day 0 and at day 28 after the second dose. This clonotype originated in an adult who received the AZD1222 COVID-19 vaccine. Sequencing used peripheral blood, obtained 28 days after the second AZD1222 dose.

The CDR3 amino acid sequence is: CASRYLAWVDTGELFF. The DNA is TGTGCCAGTAGGTACCTGGCTTGGGTTGACACCGGGGAGCTGTTTTTT. The sequence links TRBV19 to TRBJ2-2, with the D segment identity uncertain. Trimming takes 6 bases from V and 3 bases from J, and the germline ends sit 17 bases apart. Via the germline V gene (reference sequence), CDR1 is LNHDA and CDR2 SQIVND. The CDR3 numbers 16 residues from cysteine through phenylalanine. Of all the DNA, just the CDR3 is kept, 48 bases in frame from base 1.